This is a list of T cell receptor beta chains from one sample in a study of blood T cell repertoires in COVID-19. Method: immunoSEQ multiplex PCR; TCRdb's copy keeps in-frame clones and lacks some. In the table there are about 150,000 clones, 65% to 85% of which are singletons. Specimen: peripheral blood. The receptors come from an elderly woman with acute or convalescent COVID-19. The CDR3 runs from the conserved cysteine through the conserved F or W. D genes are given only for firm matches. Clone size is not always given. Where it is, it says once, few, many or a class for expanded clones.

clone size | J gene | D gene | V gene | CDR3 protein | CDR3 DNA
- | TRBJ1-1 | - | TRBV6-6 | CASRLTVNTEAFF | TGTGCCAGCAGACTAACGGTGAACACTGAAGCTTTCTTT
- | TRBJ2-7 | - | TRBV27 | CASSLQGTYEQYF | TGTGCCAGCAGTCTACAGGGAACTTACGAGCAGTACTTC
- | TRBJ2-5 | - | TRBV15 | CATSRPEGGETQYF | TGTGCCACCAGCAGACCTGAGGGCGGGGAGACCCAGTACTTC
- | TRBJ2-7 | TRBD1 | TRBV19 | CASSLGTVGPEQYF | TGTGCCAGTAGTCTCGGGACAGTCGGGCCTGAGCAGTACTTC
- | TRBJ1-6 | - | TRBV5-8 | CASSFGGISSPLHF | TGTGCCAGCAGTTTCGGGGGGATAAGCTCACCCCTCCACTTT
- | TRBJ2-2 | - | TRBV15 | CATSRSGGLNTGELFF | TGTGCCACCAGCAGATCGGGGGGCCTTAACACCGGGGAGCTGTTTTTT
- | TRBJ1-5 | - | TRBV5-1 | CASSLTGSENQPQHF | TGCGCCAGCAGCTTGACAGGGTCGGAAAATCAGCCCCAGCATTTT
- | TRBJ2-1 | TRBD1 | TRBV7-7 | CASSPNPGQGSGEQFF | TGTGCTAGCAGCCCAAACCCGGGACAGGGGTCCGGTGAGCAGTTCTTC
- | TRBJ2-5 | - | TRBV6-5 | CASTGGGAQETQYF | TGTGCCAGCACCGGAGGGGGGGCCCAAGAGACCCAGTACTTC
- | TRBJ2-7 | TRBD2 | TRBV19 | CASSMTSGDYEQYF | TGTGCCAGTAGTATGACTAGCGGGGATTACGAGCAGTACTTC
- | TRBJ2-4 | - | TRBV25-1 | CASSNLSGAKNIQYF | TGTGCCAGCAGTAACCTCAGCGGTGCCAAAAACATTCAGTACTTC
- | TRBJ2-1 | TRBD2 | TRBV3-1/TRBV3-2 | CASRPTSGGAGDNEQFF | TGTGCCAGCAGGCCCACTAGCGGGGGGGCCGGGGACAATGAGCAGTTCTTC
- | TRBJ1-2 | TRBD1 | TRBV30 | CASKDRGRDYGYTF | TGTGCCTCCAAAGACAGGGGGCGCGACTATGGCTACACCTTC
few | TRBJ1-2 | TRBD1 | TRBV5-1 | CASSPWTGPVYGYTF | TGCGCCAGCAGCCCATGGACAGGCCCTGTCTATGGCTACACCTTC
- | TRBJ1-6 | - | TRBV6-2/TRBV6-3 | CASSTPAGLGYSPLHF | TGTGCCAGCAGTACCCCAGCAGGGTTAGGATATTCACCCCTCCACTTT
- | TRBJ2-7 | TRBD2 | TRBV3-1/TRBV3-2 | CASSLLSGGAHEQYF | TGTGCCAGCAGCCTATTGAGCGGGGGGGCCCACGAGCAGTACTTC
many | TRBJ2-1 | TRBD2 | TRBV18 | CASSPLAAGGQGEQFF | TGTGCCAGCTCACCCCTGGCAGCGGGGGGGCAGGGTGAGCAGTTCTTC
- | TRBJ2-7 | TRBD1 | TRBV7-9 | CASSFRDRVYF | TGTGCCAGCAGCTTCCGGGACAGGGTGTACTTC
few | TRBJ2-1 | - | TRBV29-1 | CSVGHNEQFF | TGCAGCGTGGGGCACAATGAGCAGTTCTTC